Presented here are 19 T cell receptor beta chains from one specimen sequenced in a study of blood T cell dynamics during melanoma immunotherapy. This table comes from immunoSEQ multiplex PCR, and its TCRdb copy is limited to in-frame clones, with some not included. The repertoire holds 15,000 to 20,000 clones, 94% seen once, with roughly 0.22% in the top ten. The sample's time point: week 3, after first cycle of checkpoint inhibitor. The source was effector memory CD8+ T cells from blood, collected from a patient treated with checkpoint blockade. All receptors derive from a human donor with melanoma.

The rearrangement links TRBV9 to TRBJ2-3; possibly TRBD2 for D (6 bases). From germline, CDR1 is SGDLS and CDR2 YYNGEE. The CDR3 is 15 residues long. With 0 bases removed from V and 2 bases from J, the gap between germline ends came to 10 bases. CDR3 sequence reads: CASSVEGLLTDTQYF. In DNA form, the CDR3 reads TGTGCCAGCAGCGTAGAGGGACTGCTCACAGATACGCAGTATTTT.

This clone was counted once. The chain employs TRBV27 and TRBJ2-3; a possible D gene is TRBD2 (6 bases). Germline V CDR1 and CDR2: MNHEY, SMNVEV (reference sequence). The CDR3 runs 15 residues. Trimming removed 3 bases from V and 1 base from J, with 11 bases in between. The CDR3 coding sequence is TGTGCCAGCAGTTTGGTCAGGAGGGGCACAGATACGCAGTATTTT. Translation: CASSLVRRGTDTQYF.

The chain recombines TRBV30 with TRBJ1-1, with D unclear. Trimming cost V 8 bases and J 1 base, with 20 bases left between them. The CDR3 is made up of 15 amino acids. From germline, CDR1 is GTSNPN and CDR2 SVGIG (reference sequence). CDR3 region: CARKTGGPRNTEAFF. Here the CDR3 DNA reads TGTGCCCGCAAAACGGGCGGCCCAAGGAACACTGAAGCTTTCTTT.

The chain carries TRBV28 and TRBJ1-5; D is possibly TRBD1 (5 bases). Germline CDR1 is MDHEN and CDR2 is SYDVKM. The V end lost 6 bases, the J end lost 2 bases, and 14 bases lay between the germline ends. This CDR3 is 15 amino acids long. CDR3 bases: TGTGCCAGCAGACAGGAAGGGGTGGGCAATCAGCCCCAGCATTTT. Its translation is CASRQEGVGNQPQHF.

The V and J genes are TRBV19 and TRBJ2-5; 10 bases align to TRBD1. CDR3 length equals 16 residues. V lost 4 bases and J lost 2; bases outside the gene matches: 7. Germline V CDR1 and CDR2: LNHDA, SQIVND (reference sequence). In nucleotides, the CDR3 is TGTGCCAGTAGTAGGAGGACAGGGGGGCGGCAAGAGACCCAGTACTTC. Protein sequence: CASSRRTGGRQETQYF.

This chain joins TRBV29-1 and TRBJ2-1; maybe TRBD1 (7 bases). Trimming removed 1 base from V and 3 bases from J, with 13 bases in between. Germline loops: CDR1 SQVTM, CDR2 ANQGSEA. The CDR3 loop spans 15 amino acids. CDR3 in amino acids: CSVEGRQGLYNEQFF. CDR3 nucleotides: TGCAGCGTTGAAGGCCGACAGGGACTCTACAATGAGCAGTTCTTC.

V and J are TRBV6-5 and TRBJ2-1; possible D gene TRBD2, 6 bases. V was pared by 5 bases and J by 8 bases, with 16 bases between. The CDR3 consists of 14 residues. Per the germline V gene, CDR1 is MNHEY and CDR2 is SVGAGI. The CDR3 nucleotides read TGTGCCAGCAGTCCGGGACTTTCTAACCATGAGCAGTTCTTC. This codes for CASSPGLSNHEQFF.

This sequence joins TRBV13 and TRBJ1-1; no definite D call. The ends were cut back, 1 base at V and 4 bases at J, with 10 bases in the middle. Germline V gives CDR1 PRHDT, CDR2 FYEKMQ (reference sequence). The CDR3 consists of 14 residues. DNA for the CDR3: TGTGCCAGCAGCTTAGACGGCGACGGCACTGAAGCTTTCTTT. Translation: CASSLDGDGTEAFF.

The chain combines TRBV27 with TRBJ2-1, with D tentatively TRBD1 (6 bases). This CDR3 is 18 amino acids long. The germline CDR1 and CDR2 sequences are MNHEY and SMNVEV (reference sequence). The germline V and J ends were trimmed by 0 bases and 8 bases, with 23 bases remaining between them. CDR3 sequence: CASSLSWVGAIGGYEQFF. The CDR3, as DNA: TGTGCCAGCAGTTTATCATGGGTGGGGGCCATTGGGGGATATGAGCAGTTCTTC.

The J gene is TRBJ1-4, the V gene TRBV27, with a possible D match to TRBD1 (5 bases). The CDR3 is 15 amino acids. V was shortened by 6 bases and J by 4 bases, with 15 bases between the two germline ends. Germline assignment: CDR1 MNHEY and CDR2 SMNVEV (reference sequence). The CDR3 here is CASRGGWSLNEKLFF. The CDR3 coding sequence is TGTGCCAGCAGGGGGGGTTGGAGCCTTAATGAAAAACTGTTTTTT.

This clone was observed a single time. J is TRBJ1-4 and V is TRBV28; D unresolved. Trimming took 3 bases from V and 4 from J, leaving 6 bases between them. Per the germline V gene, CDR1 is MDHEN and CDR2 is SYDVKM. The CDR3 is 13 residues long. This CDR3 reads CASSFHSNEKLFF. CDR3 nucleotides: TGTGCCAGCAGTTTCCACAGTAATGAAAAACTGTTTTTT.

The chain joins TRBV28 to TRBJ2-7, with 7 positions matching TRBD2. The CDR3 totals 16 residues. Germline V gives CDR1 MDHEN, CDR2 SYDVKM. V gave up 4 bases and J gave up 4 bases; unmatched junction bases: 13. The CDR3 DNA is TGTGCCAGCAGTTCCAGGAAGGTAGCGGGTATGTACGAGCAGTACTTC. Its translation is CASSSRKVAGMYEQYF.

The J gene is TRBJ1-2, the V gene TRBV6-5; D might be TRBD1 (6 bases). In germline, CDR1 is MNHEY, CDR2 SVGAGI. The CDR3 totals 15 residues. Trimming took off 2 bases at V and 3 bases at J, with 13 bases between the two ends. For the CDR3, the DNA is TGTGCCAGCAGTTACGAGGGGGGCTTGGACTATGGCTACACCTTC. Protein product: CASSYEGGLDYGYTF.

The chain employs TRBV5-1 and TRBJ2-7; 13 positions agree with TRBD2. Germline lookup yields CDR1 SGHRS and CDR2 YFSETQ. The CDR3 has 17 residues. After removal of 0 bases from V and 4 bases from J, the junction contained 7 bases not matched to a gene. The CDR3 DNA reads as TGCGCCAGCAGCTTGGGTTGGACTAGCGGGAGTTCGTACGAGCAGTACTTC. Translating it yields CASSLGWTSGSSYEQYF.

The chain uses TRBV27 and TRBJ2-6, with D uncertain. Trimming removed 3 bases from V and 0 bases from J, with 6 bases in between. Germline assignment: CDR1 MNHEY and CDR2 SMNVEV (reference sequence). The CDR3 has 15 amino acids. The CDR3 bases are TGTGCCAGCAGTTTCCTAAGCTCTGGGGCCAACGTCCTGACTTTC. This translates into CASSFLSSGANVLTF.

This clone appeared a few times. The genes are TRBV6-1 and TRBJ2-7; TRBD2 matches at 7 bases. The CDR3 covers 15 residues. CDR1 and CDR2 from the germline V gene are MNHNS and SASEGT. V was clipped by 1 base and J by 0 bases; unmatched bases: 3. The CDR3 bases are TGTGCCAGCAGTGAAGGGTTAGCGGGCTCCTACGAGCAGTACTTC. This sequence encodes CASSEGLAGSYEQYF.

The V call is TRBV9, the J call TRBJ2-1; unclear D gene. Trimming removed 4 bases from V and 0 bases from J, with 11 bases in between. Germline-derived CDR1 and CDR2 are SGDLS and YYNGEE. The CDR3 consists of 15 residues. In DNA, the CDR3 is TGTGCCAGCAGCCCCCGGCTGAGCTCCTACAATGAGCAGTTCTTC. Translated, it gives CASSPRLSSYNEQFF.

This chain joins TRBV27 and TRBJ2-1; 8 bases align to TRBD2. The germline V gene encodes CDR1 MNHEY and CDR2 SMNVEV (reference sequence). The CDR3 consists of 15 residues. The V and J ends lost 5 bases and 4 bases, in that order; junction bases with no gene match: 7. As DNA, the CDR3 is TGTGCCAGCAGTGATCGGGAGGGGATTTACAATGAGCAGTTCTTC. Protein: CASSDREGIYNEQFF.

The gene calls are TRBV19 and TRBJ1-1; D is unclear. The CDR3 consists of 14 residues. CDR1 and CDR2 (germline): LNHDA, SQIVND (reference sequence). Trimming took 1 base from V and 1 from J, leaving 7 bases between them. CDR3 region: CASSIGPGNTEAFF. The CDR3 DNA is TGTGCCAGTAGTATAGGCCCAGGGAACACTGAAGCTTTCTTT.